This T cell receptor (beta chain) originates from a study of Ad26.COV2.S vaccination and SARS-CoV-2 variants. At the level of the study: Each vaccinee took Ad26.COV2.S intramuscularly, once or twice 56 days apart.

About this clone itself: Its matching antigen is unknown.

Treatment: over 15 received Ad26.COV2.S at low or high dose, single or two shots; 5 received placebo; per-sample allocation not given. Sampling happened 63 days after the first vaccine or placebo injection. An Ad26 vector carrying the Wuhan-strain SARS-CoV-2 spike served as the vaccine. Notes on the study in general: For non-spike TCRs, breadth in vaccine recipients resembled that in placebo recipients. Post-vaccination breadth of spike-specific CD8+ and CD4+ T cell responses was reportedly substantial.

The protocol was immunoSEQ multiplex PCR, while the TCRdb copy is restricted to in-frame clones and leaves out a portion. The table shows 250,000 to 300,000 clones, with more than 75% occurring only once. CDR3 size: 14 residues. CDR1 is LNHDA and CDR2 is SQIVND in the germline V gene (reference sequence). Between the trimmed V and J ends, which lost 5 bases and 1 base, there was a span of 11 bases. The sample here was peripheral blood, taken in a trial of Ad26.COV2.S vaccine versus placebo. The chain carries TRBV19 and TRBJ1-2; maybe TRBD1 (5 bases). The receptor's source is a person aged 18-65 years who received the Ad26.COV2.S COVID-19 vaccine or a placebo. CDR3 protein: CASSPPGSNYGYTF. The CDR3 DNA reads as TGTGCCAGTAGTCCCCCAGGGAGTAACTATGGCTACACCTTC.